Following are 25 T cell receptor beta chains from one sample sequenced in a study of beta chain features in type 1 diabetes. What was sequenced were expressed TCRB transcripts, since all of the isolated RNA had been reverse transcribed. Data came from immunoSEQ multiplex PCR; TCRdb stores just in-frame clones and leaves some out. The sample contains 150,000 or so clones, 40% to 60% of which appear only once. Sequencing input: Tregs from blood. These receptors all come from a man between 18 and 29 years old in good health.

The chain links TRBV7-2 to TRBJ2-1; D is ambiguous. The CDR3 totals 13 residues. Per the germline V gene, CDR1 is SGHTA and CDR2 is FQGNSA. V was cut by 4 bases and J by 3 bases, with 7 bases left in between. The CDR3 DNA follows: TGTGCCAGCAGCTCAGTCAACTACAATGAGCAGTTCTTC. It encodes CASSSVNYNEQFF.

This clone was seen only a few times. The rearrangement links TRBV7-8 to TRBJ2-3, with 8 bases matching TRBD2. Germline-derived CDR1 and CDR2 are SGHVS and FQNEAQ. The CDR3 sequence is 16 residues long. Unmatched junction bases numbered 5, after V lost 1 base and J lost 2 bases. CDR3 in amino acids: CASSLGLAGVTDTQYF. For the CDR3, the DNA is TGTGCCAGCAGCTTAGGGCTAGCGGGTGTCACAGATACGCAGTATTTT.

This clone has only a few counts. Other DNA sequences from this sample encode an identical CDR3 as well. The chain has TRBV5-1 and TRBJ2-5; a possible D gene is TRBD2 (6 bases). The CDR3 loop spans 13 amino acids. Germline CDR1 SGHRS, CDR2 YFSETQ. Trimming removed 1 base from V and 5 bases from J, with 9 bases in between. CDR3 in amino acids: CASSLTGEETQYF. DNA of the CDR3: TGCGCCAGCAGCTTGACGGGAGAGGAGACCCAGTACTTC. The full variable domain, its missing parts supplied by reference TRBV5-1 and TRBJ2-5, is KAGVTQTPRYLIKTRGQQVTLSCSPISGHRSVSWYQQTPGQGLQFLFEYFSETQRNKGNFPGRFSGRQFSNSRSEMNVSTLELGDSALYLCASSLTGEETQYFGPGTRLLVL.

This CDR3 is CASSPGQDYGYTF. CDR3 nucleotides: TGTGCCAGCAGCCCAGGACAGGACTATGGCTACACCTTC. The chain employs TRBV14 and TRBJ1-2; TRBD1 matches at 7 bases. The germline gives CDR1 SGHDN, CDR2 FVKESK. This CDR3 comprises 13 residues. Trimming took 4 bases from V and 3 from J; bases not matched to a gene: 2.

The gene calls are TRBV5-1 and TRBJ1-1; possibly TRBD1 for D (5 bases). From germline, CDR1 is SGHRS and CDR2 YFSETQ. The CDR3 length is 13 residues. The germline V and J ends were trimmed by 5 bases and 4 bases, with 12 bases remaining between them. CDR3: CASRGVDGTEAFF. The CDR3 DNA reads as TGCGCCAGCAGAGGGGTCGATGGCACTGAAGCTTTCTTT.

The chain links TRBV29-1 to TRBJ1-1; 10 nucleotides agree with TRBD1. J gave up 5 bases and V 5 bases, and 8 bases lay outside the gene matches. The CDR3 sequence is 14 residues long. Germline V gene data show CDR1 as SQVTM and CDR2 as ANQGSEA. CDR3 sequence (DNA): TGCAGCGTTAAAATTCGACAGGGGGCAACTGAAGCTTTCTTT. Amino acid sequence: CSVKIRQGATEAFF.

This clone was picked up a small number of times. This chain uses TRBV15 with TRBJ2-3; 8 positions agree with TRBD1. CDR3 length equals 19 residues. V trimming: 0 bases; J trimming: 4 bases; junction bases outside the gene matches: 15. The germline V gene has CDR1 LNHNV and CDR2 YYDKDF (reference sequence). The CDR3 DNA follows: TGTGCCACCAGCAGAGAACTCTTGGACAGGGTAAAGATTGCAGATACGCAGTATTTT. Its protein is CATSRELLDRVKIADTQYF.

CDR3 sequence: CASSPPQGGTEAFF. The DNA for the CDR3 is TGTGCCAGCTCACCCCCGCAGGGCGGCACTGAAGCTTTCTTT. This chain joins TRBV18 and TRBJ1-1; TRBD1 might be the D (5 bases). Per germline, CDR1 KGHSH and CDR2 LQKENI. V gave up 3 bases and J gave up 4 bases, with 12 bases separating them. This CDR3 comprises 14 residues.

This clone occurred a few times. The V gene is TRBV7-2, the J gene TRBJ1-2, with 8 bases aligning to TRBD1. Germline CDR1 is SGHTA and CDR2 is FQGNSA. This CDR3 is built from 14 residues. J was trimmed by 4 bases and V by 5 bases; bases with no gene match: 6. CDR3 in DNA: TGTGCCAGCAGCACCAGGGGGCTTGGCTATGGCTACACCTTC. The encoded protein is CASSTRGLGYGYTF.

This clone was detected only a few times. V gene TRBV11-1 combines with J gene TRBJ2-7, with 13 bases that match TRBD2. The germline CDR1 and CDR2 sequences are SGHAT and FQDESV (reference sequence). This CDR3 comprises 14 residues. After removal of 4 bases from V and 4 bases from J, the junction contained 1 base not matched to a gene. CDR3 residues: CASSWTSGSYEQYF. CDR3 DNA sequence: TGTGCCAGCAGCTGGACTAGCGGGAGTTACGAGCAGTACTTC.

V usage is TRBV27 and J usage is TRBJ2-3; 13 nucleotides match TRBD2. From germline, CDR1 is MNHEY and CDR2 SMNVEV (reference sequence). This CDR3 is 14 amino acids long. With V trimmed by 8 bases and J by 3 bases, 2 bases remained unmatched. CDR3 amino acids: CASRTSGRTDTQYF. The CDR3 nucleotides read TGTGCCAGCCGGACTAGCGGGAGAACAGATACGCAGTATTTT.

This clone was observed a handful of times. The rearrangement uses TRBV28 and TRBJ1-4; 9 bases fit TRBD1. The junction had 6 bases not matched to a gene; V was cut back by 5 bases and J by 8 bases. This CDR3 has 14 residues. Per germline, CDR1 MDHEN and CDR2 SYDVKM. The CDR3: CASSRGQGREKLFF. The CDR3 DNA is TGTGCCAGCAGTCGGGGACAGGGAAGGGAAAAACTGTTTTTT.

J is TRBJ2-2 and V is TRBV12-5; perhaps TRBD2 as D (8 bases). The CDR3 contains 14 residues. V dropped 9 bases and J dropped 5 bases, with 16 bases sitting between them. Per the germline V gene, CDR1 is LGHNT and CDR2 is FRNRAP. The CDR3: CASREGAGTGELFF. As DNA, the CDR3 is TGTGCTAGCCGGGAGGGGGCGGGAACCGGGGAGCTGTTTTTT.

The chain employs TRBV9 and TRBJ2-1; 8 bases agree with TRBD2. The CDR3 runs to 15 residues. From germline, CDR1 is SGDLS and CDR2 YYNGEE. The J segment lost 5 bases and the V segment lost 3 bases, leaving 7 bases of the junction unmatched. This CDR3 reads CASSDSGGAHNEQFF. CDR3 DNA sequence: TGTGCCAGCAGCGACAGCGGGGGTGCACACAATGAGCAGTTCTTC.

The chain carries TRBV4-2 and TRBJ1-1; TRBD1 matches 7 bases. CDR1 and CDR2 from the germline V gene are LGHNA and YNFKEQ. J was trimmed by 5 bases and V by 3 bases; bases with no gene match: 9. CDR3 length: 15 residues. The CDR3 region is CASSHATTGSTEAFF. CDR3 sequence (DNA): TGTGCCAGCAGCCACGCCACGACAGGGTCGACTGAAGCTTTCTTT.

This clone showed up just a few times. J is TRBJ2-7 and V is TRBV5-4, with TRBD1 matching over 7 bases. The CDR3 runs to 17 residues. Germline CDR1 reads SGHNT; CDR2 reads YYREEE (reference sequence). V gave up 4 bases and J gave up 0 bases; unmatched junction bases: 13. DNA for the CDR3: TGTGCCAGCAGCGCAGGGTTTTCCGGGACAGTCTCCTACGAGCAGTACTTC. This sequence encodes CASSAGFSGTVSYEQYF.

The gene calls are TRBV18 and TRBJ2-7, with 8 positions matching TRBD1. The CDR3 is made up of 17 amino acids. Germline-derived CDR1 and CDR2 are KGHSH and LQKENI. V shed 4 bases, J shed 2 bases, and the junction held 13 bases outside the gene matches. The CDR3 sequence is CASSQNPGGARAYEQYF. DNA for the CDR3: TGTGCCAGCTCACAAAATCCAGGGGGCGCGAGGGCCTACGAGCAGTACTTC.

The chain is built from TRBV6-1 and TRBJ2-7, with TRBD1 matching over 10 bases. The CDR3 runs 14 residues. Germline V gene sequence: CDR1 MNHNS, CDR2 SASEGT. J lost 7 bases, V lost 7 bases, and 10 bases had no gene match. The CDR3 reads CASILTGGSGEQYF. The CDR3 DNA follows: TGTGCCAGCATTCTGACAGGGGGCTCCGGGGAGCAGTACTTC.

The V gene is TRBV5-1, the J gene TRBJ2-4; 10 bases match TRBD1. Germline lookup yields CDR1 SGHRS and CDR2 YFSETQ. V was pared by 4 bases and J by 3 bases, with 10 bases of the junction left unmatched. This CDR3 comprises 17 residues. CDR3: CASSPLSGTGDKNIQYF. For the CDR3, the DNA is TGCGCCAGCAGCCCCTTATCCGGGACAGGGGACAAAAACATTCAGTACTTC.

This chain uses TRBV9 with TRBJ1-1, with a weak D call TRBD1 (5 bases). Germline lookup yields CDR1 SGDLS and CDR2 YYNGEE. The CDR3 spans 14 residues. Trimming left V 3 bases short and J 3 bases short, with 12 bases between. CDR3 amino acids: CASSARGGYTEAFF. CDR3 DNA sequence: TGTGCCAGCAGCGCTAGGGGCGGCTACACTGAAGCTTTCTTT. Looking up the rest from reference TRBV9 and TRBJ1-1 gives the full variable domain: DSGVTQTPKHLITATGQRVTLRCSPRSGDLSVYWYQQSLDQGLQFLIQYYNGEERAKGNILERFSAQQFPDLHSELNLSSLELGDSALYFCASSARGGYTEAFFGQGTRLTVV.

This clone appeared once. The chain carries TRBV4-3 and TRBJ1-6; 7 bases fit TRBD1. Germline V gives CDR1 LGHNA, CDR2 YSLEER. The J segment lost 10 bases and the V segment lost 0 bases, leaving 9 bases of the junction unmatched. The CDR3 loop spans 16 amino acids. CDR3 loop: CASSQDIRGRWSPLHF. In nucleotides, the CDR3 is TGCGCCAGCAGCCAAGATATTAGGGGGCGGTGGTCACCCCTCCACTTT.

This chain links TRBV4-1 with TRBJ2-7; the match to TRBD2 covers 11 bases. This CDR3 region has 15 residues. CDR1 is MGHRA, CDR2 YSYEKL, per germline. V shed 3 bases and J 4 bases; nucleotides not matched to a gene: 5. The CDR3 nucleotides are TGCGCCAGCAGCCACGGGACTAGCGGAGGGTACGAGCAGTACTTC. Its translation: CASSHGTSGGYEQYF.

This clone was found once. V and J are TRBV7-2 and TRBJ2-7; 7 bases are a match to TRBD2. This CDR3 contains 16 residues. J gave up 4 bases and V 1 base, and 10 bases lay outside the gene matches. Germline loops: CDR1 SGHTA, CDR2 FQGNSA. The CDR3 DNA sequence: TGTGCCAGCAGCTTAGTGCAAGCGGGGCTGGGTTACGAGCAGTACTTC. Translated: CASSLVQAGLGYEQYF.

V gene TRBV5-1 combines with J gene TRBJ1-1; D is undetermined. V was trimmed by 4 bases and J by 1 base, leaving 5 bases between them. There are 12 residues in the CDR3. Germline assignment: CDR1 SGHRS and CDR2 YFSETQ. In DNA, the CDR3 is TGCGCCAGCAGCCGACAGAACACTGAAGCTTTCTTT. Translated, it gives CASSRQNTEAFF. The variable domain in full, completed from reference TRBV5-1 and TRBJ1-1, reads KAGVTQTPRYLIKTRGQQVTLSCSPISGHRSVSWYQQTPGQGLQFLFEYFSETQRNKGNFPGRFSGRQFSNSRSEMNVSTLELGDSALYLCASSRQNTEAFFGQGTRLTVV.

The V and J genes are TRBV5-4 and TRBJ2-7, with TRBD1 identical over 11 bases. The V and J ends lost 4 bases and 4 bases, in that order; junction bases with no gene match: 7. The CDR3 spans 15 residues. Per the germline V gene, CDR1 is SGHNT and CDR2 is YYREEE (reference sequence). The CDR3 spells CASSRTGTGGYEQYF. The CDR3 DNA sequence: TGTGCCAGCAGCCGGACCGGGACAGGGGGATACGAGCAGTACTTC.